These 18 T cell receptor beta chains were sequenced from one sample in a study of T-cell reconstitution after alpha-beta-depleted transplantation in children. Preparation of the TCRbeta library was carried out with unique molecular identifiers. Using its own MiXCR run on the PCR reads, TCRdb lists one record per CDR3 protein. The table includes around 420,000 distinct CDR3 sequences, around 16% detected once. This material consisted of PBMCs, mostly from graft donor cells, taken 360 days after TCRalphabeta/CD19-depleted stem cell transplant. The receptors were gathered from a boy in the first two years of life who had a stem cell transplant for Wiskott-Aldrich syndrome, so the T cells may come from the graft donor.

The genes are TRBV5-1 and TRBJ2-1; TRBD2 matches 7 bases. CDR3 length: 16 residues. Germline loops: CDR1 SGHRS, CDR2 YFSETQ. V shed 7 bases, J shed 0 bases, and the junction held 10 bases outside the gene matches. The DNA of the CDR3 is TGCGCCAGCGCTCCACAACTAGCGAGCTCCTACAATGAGCAGTTCTTC. Protein product: CASAPQLASSYNEQFF.

This clonotype was seen a handful of times. The chain joins TRBV5-1 to TRBJ1-1, with D possibly being TRBD1 (5 bases). This CDR3 contains 14 residues. V lost 6 bases to trimming and J lost 4 bases, with 16 bases between them. Per germline, CDR1 SGHRS and CDR2 YFSETQ. CDR3 DNA sequence: TGCGCCAGCACGAGGGGTACGGGGATCACTGAAGCTTTCTTT. Translating it yields CASTRGTGITEAFF.

This clonotype was detected a few times. The CDR3 DNA reads TGTGCCAGCACATTAACGATTGATGGCTACACCTTC. Amino acids: CASTLTIDGYTF. This sequence joins TRBV2 and TRBJ1-2; D is undetermined. Germline V lookup: CDR1 SNHLY, CDR2 FYNNEI. V was clipped by 7 bases and J by 6 bases, with 12 bases between them. The CDR3 consists of 12 residues.

The chain joins TRBV7-9 to TRBJ2-3; no clear D. V was shortened by 5 bases and J by 2 bases, with 14 bases between the two germline ends. The CDR3 loop spans 15 amino acids. From germline, CDR1 is SEHNR and CDR2 FQNEAQ (reference sequence). CDR3 loop: CASSHTQTFTDTQYF. In nucleotides, the CDR3 is TGTGCCAGCAGCCACACCCAGACCTTCACAGATACGCAGTATTTT.

This clonotype turned up a few times. V and J are TRBV13 and TRBJ2-5; D is ambiguous. Deletions cut 3 bases from V and 5 bases from J, with 13 bases between. This CDR3 is 14 amino acids long. The germline V gene encodes CDR1 PRHDT and CDR2 FYEKMQ (reference sequence). CDR3 nucleotides: TGTGCCAGCAGCTTGGCACCTATCCAGGAGACCCAGTACTTC. Translating it yields CASSLAPIQETQYF.

There are many counts of this clonotype. This sequence joins TRBV20-1 and TRBJ1-1; perhaps TRBD1 as D (5 bases). This CDR3 comprises 12 residues. Between the trimmed V and J ends, which lost 3 bases and 3 bases, there was a span of 8 bases. Germline-derived CDR1 and CDR2 are DFQATT and SNEGSKA (reference sequence). As DNA, the CDR3 is TGCAGTGCTAGTTGGGGGGACACTGAAGCTTTCTTT. Protein product: CSASWGDTEAFF.

V and J are TRBV6-2 or TRBV6-3 and TRBJ2-1, with D perhaps given as TRBD1 or TRBD2 (5 bases each). Germline values: CDR1 MNHEY, CDR2 SVGEGT. There are 14 residues in the CDR3. Trimming left V 8 bases short and J 2 bases short, with 13 bases between. Written as DNA, the CDR3 is TGTGCCAGCCTGAGGGGAAGAACCTACAATGAGCAGTTCTTC. Encoded protein: CASLRGRTYNEQFF.

The chain recombines TRBV6-1 with TRBJ2-5; D unresolved. V lost 7 bases and J 5 bases, leaving 14 bases between the germline ends. Germline V gives CDR1 MNHNS, CDR2 SASEGT. CDR3 length: 13 amino acids. DNA for the CDR3: TGTGCCAGCACCGGACCCCAGGTCGAGACCCAGTACTTC. It encodes CASTGPQVETQYF.

The chain employs TRBV30 and TRBJ2-5; D ambiguous. V lost 1 base and J 5 bases, leaving 8 bases between the germline ends. CDR3 length: 12 amino acids. The germline gives CDR1 GTSNPN, CDR2 SVGIG (reference sequence). The CDR3 is CAWSEGGETQYF. The CDR3 DNA follows: TGTGCCTGGAGTGAGGGTGGGGAGACCCAGTACTTC.

This clonotype was recorded many times. The rearrangement joins TRBV6-1 to TRBJ2-7; 11 bases agree with TRBD1. With V trimmed by 5 bases and J by 3 bases, 3 bases remained unmatched. The CDR3 is 14 amino acids. CDR1 and CDR2 (germline): MNHNS, SASEGT. The CDR3 reads CASSRTGGSYEQYF. The CDR3 DNA reads TGTGCCAGCAGTCGGACAGGGGGCAGCTACGAGCAGTACTTC.

Note on this clonotype: This clone may be a read error of a much larger clone one base away. The chain couples TRBV12-3 or TRBV12-4 to TRBJ2-3, with TRBD2 matching 9 bases. The CDR3 runs 14 residues. The CDR3 loop reads CVTLNSGRIDTQYF. The CDR3 region has the DNA TGTGTCACTCTCAATAGCGGGAGAATAGATACGCAGTATTTT.

This clonotype was recorded many times. This sequence joins TRBV2 and TRBJ2-7, with D hard to call. The V gene lost 6 bases and the J gene lost 7 bases, with 22 bases spanning the gap. CDR1 and CDR2 from the germline V gene are SNHLY and FYNNEI. The CDR3 runs to 15 residues. The CDR3 nucleotides are TGTGCCAGCAGCCATCAGGCAACAGCATATAATGAGCAGTACTTC. It encodes CASSHQATAYNEQYF.

A few counts support this clonotype. V and J are TRBV20-1 and TRBJ2-5; 7 nucleotides agree with TRBD2. Trimming at V came to 4 bases and at J to 4 bases, leaving 3 bases not matched to a gene. The length of the CDR3 is 12 residues. Per germline, CDR1 DFQATT and CDR2 SNEGSKA (reference sequence). CDR3 sequence: CSATGTIETQYF. The CDR3 nucleotides are TGCAGTGCTACGGGGACTATAGAGACCCAGTACTTC.

This clonotype has just a few counts. V is TRBV11-2 and J is TRBJ1-2; maybe TRBD1 (5 bases). The V and J ends lost 5 bases and 5 bases respectively, with 15 bases between them. Germline V lookup: CDR1 SGHAT, CDR2 FQNNGV. This CDR3 has 14 amino acids. CDR3 region: CASSRGSGFYGYTF. The CDR3 DNA reads as TGTGCCAGCAGCCGGGGGTCGGGATTTTATGGCTACACCTTC. Looking up the rest from reference TRBV11-2 and TRBJ1-2 gives the full variable domain: EAGVAQSPRYKIIEKRQSVAFWCNPISGHATLYWYQQILGQGPKLLIQFQNNGVVDDSQLPKDRFSAERLKGVDSTLKIQPAKLEDSAVYLCASSRGSGFYGYTFGSGTRLTVV.

This chain joins TRBV30 and TRBJ2-1, with no clear D. The CDR3 runs to 11 residues. With 0 bases removed from V and 6 bases from J, the gap between germline ends came to 3 bases. Germline V CDR1 and CDR2: GTSNPN, SVGIG (reference sequence). The CDR3 DNA follows: TGTGCCTGGAGTGTAGTCAATGAGCAGTTCTTC. It yields the protein CAWSVVNEQFF.

The chain uses TRBV10-3 and TRBJ2-2; D is unclear. The CDR3 totals 11 residues. V lost 8 bases and J 3 bases, leaving 4 bases between the germline ends. Germline CDR1 is ENHRY and CDR2 is SYGVKD. CDR3 in amino acids: CAIGYTGELFF. CDR3 sequence (DNA): TGTGCCATCGGGTACACCGGGGAGCTGTTTTTT.

This clonotype was detected a few times. The CDR3 DNA is TGTGCCAGCAGACTAGACAGATCTGGAAACACCATATATTTT. This encodes CASRLDRSGNTIYF. V is TRBV12-3 or TRBV12-4 and J is TRBJ1-3; D is possibly TRBD1 (5 bases). The CDR3 loop spans 14 amino acids. V dropped 6 bases and J dropped 1 base, with 10 bases sitting between them.

This clonotype has only a few counts. This chain joins TRBV6-2 or TRBV6-3 and TRBJ2-5; a weak D match, TRBD1 (6 bases). The length of the CDR3 is 16 residues. Germline-derived CDR1 and CDR2 are MNHEY and SVGEGT. Trimming pared 1 base from V and 5 bases from J, leaving 17 bases between. CDR3 region: CASSYFDEGDTETQYF. For the CDR3, the DNA is TGTGCCAGCAGTTACTTTGACGAGGGGGACACTGAGACCCAGTACTTC.